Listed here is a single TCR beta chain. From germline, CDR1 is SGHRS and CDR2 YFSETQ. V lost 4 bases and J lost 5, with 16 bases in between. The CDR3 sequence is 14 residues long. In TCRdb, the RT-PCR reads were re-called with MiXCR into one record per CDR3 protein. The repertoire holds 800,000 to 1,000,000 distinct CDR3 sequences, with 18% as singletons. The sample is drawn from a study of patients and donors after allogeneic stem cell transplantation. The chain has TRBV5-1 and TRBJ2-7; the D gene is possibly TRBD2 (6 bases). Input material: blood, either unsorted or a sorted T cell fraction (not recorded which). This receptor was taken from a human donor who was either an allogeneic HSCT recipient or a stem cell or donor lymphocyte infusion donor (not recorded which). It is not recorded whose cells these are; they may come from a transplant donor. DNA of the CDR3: TGCGCCAGCAGCCCCGGAGGCGGGAAGAACGAGCAGTACTTC. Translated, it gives CASSPGGGKNEQYF.